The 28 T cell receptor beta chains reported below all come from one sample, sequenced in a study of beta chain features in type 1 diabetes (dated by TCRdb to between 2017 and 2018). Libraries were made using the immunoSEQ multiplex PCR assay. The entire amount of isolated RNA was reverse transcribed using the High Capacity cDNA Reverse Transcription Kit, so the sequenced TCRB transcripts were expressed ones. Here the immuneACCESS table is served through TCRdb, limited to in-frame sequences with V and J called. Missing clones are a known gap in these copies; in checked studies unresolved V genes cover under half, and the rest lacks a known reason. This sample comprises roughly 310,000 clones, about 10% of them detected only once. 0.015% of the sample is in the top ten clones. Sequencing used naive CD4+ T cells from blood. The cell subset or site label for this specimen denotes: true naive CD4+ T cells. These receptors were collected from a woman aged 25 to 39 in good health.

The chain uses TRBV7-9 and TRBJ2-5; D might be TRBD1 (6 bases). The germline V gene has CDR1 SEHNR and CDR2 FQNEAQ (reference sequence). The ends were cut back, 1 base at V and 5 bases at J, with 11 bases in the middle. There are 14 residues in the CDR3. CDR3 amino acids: CASSLGGRGETQYF. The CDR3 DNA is TGTGCCAGCAGCTTAGGGGGGCGCGGGGAGACCCAGTACTTC.

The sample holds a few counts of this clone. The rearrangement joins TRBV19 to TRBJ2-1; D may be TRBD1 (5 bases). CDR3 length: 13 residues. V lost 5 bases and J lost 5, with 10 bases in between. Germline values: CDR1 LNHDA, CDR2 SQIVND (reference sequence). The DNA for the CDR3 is TGTGCCAGTAGTCTCAGGGAAAACAATGAGCAGTTCTTC. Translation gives CASSLRENNEQFF.

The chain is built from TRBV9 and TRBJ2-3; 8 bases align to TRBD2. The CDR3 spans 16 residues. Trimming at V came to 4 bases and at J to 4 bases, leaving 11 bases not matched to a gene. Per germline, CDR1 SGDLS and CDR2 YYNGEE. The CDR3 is CASSPGSSGSSDTQYF. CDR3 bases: TGTGCCAGCAGCCCCGGATCCAGCGGGAGTTCAGATACGCAGTATTTT.

CDR3: CASSLGDRGWNEQFF. In DNA, the CDR3 is TGCGCCAGCAGCTTGGGTGACAGGGGCTGGAATGAGCAGTTCTTC. The chain employs TRBV5-1 and TRBJ2-1; 8 nucleotides agree with TRBD1. Germline V gene data show CDR1 as SGHRS and CDR2 as YFSETQ. V was pared by 0 bases and J by 7 bases, with 6 bases of the junction left unmatched. The CDR3 extends over 15 amino acids.

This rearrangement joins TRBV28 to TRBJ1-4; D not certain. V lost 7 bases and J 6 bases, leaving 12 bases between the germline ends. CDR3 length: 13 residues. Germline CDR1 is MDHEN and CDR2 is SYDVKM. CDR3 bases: TGTGCCAGCAAGTCGTCTACGGATGAAAAACTGTTTTTT. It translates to CASKSSTDEKLFF.

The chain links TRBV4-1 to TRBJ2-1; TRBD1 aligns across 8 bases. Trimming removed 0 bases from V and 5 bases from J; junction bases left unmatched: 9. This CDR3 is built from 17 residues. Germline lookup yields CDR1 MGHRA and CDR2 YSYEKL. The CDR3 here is CASSQDRTAGQDNEQFF. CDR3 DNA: TGCGCCAGCAGCCAAGATCGAACGGCGGGACAGGACAATGAGCAGTTCTTC.

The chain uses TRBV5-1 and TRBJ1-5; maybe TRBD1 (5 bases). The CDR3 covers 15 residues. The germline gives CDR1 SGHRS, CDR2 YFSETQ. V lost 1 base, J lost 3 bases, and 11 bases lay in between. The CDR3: CASSLLGLDNQPQHF. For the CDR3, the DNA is TGCGCCAGCAGCTTGTTGGGGCTCGACAATCAGCCCCAGCATTTT.

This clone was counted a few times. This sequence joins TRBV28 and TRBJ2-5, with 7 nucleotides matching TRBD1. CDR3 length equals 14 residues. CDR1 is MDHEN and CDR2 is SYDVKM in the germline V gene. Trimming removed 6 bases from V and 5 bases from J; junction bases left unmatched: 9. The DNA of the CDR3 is TGTGCCAGCAGCCGGGGACAGCAGATGGAGACCCAGTACTTC. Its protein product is CASSRGQQMETQYF.

The CDR3: CASSFLVYYEQYF. The CDR3 bases are TGTGCCAGCAGTTTTCTGGTCTACTACGAGCAGTACTTC. The chain links TRBV6-6 to TRBJ2-7; D unresolved. This CDR3 spans 13 amino acids. With 4 bases removed from V and 3 bases from J, the gap between germline ends came to 10 bases. From germline, CDR1 is MNHNY and CDR2 SVGAGI (reference sequence).

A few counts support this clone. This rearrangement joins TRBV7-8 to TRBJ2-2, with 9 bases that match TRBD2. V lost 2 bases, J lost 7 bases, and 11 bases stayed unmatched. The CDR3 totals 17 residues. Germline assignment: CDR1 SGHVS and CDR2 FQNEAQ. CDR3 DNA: TGTGCCAGCAGCTTAATGAGTCTAGCGGGAACTAGCGGGGAGCTGTTTTTT. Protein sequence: CASSLMSLAGTSGELFF.

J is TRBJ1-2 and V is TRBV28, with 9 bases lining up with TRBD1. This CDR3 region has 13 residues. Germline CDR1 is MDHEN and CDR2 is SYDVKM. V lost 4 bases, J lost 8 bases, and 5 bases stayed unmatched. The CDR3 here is CASSWGQGHGYTF. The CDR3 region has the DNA TGTGCCAGCAGTTGGGGACAGGGCCACGGCTACACCTTC.

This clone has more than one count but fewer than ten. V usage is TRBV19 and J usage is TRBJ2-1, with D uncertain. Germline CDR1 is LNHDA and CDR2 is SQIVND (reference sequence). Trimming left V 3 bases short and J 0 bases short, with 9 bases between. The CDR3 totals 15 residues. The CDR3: CASSIEASSYNEQFF. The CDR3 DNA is TGTGCCAGTAGTATTGAGGCGAGCTCCTACAATGAGCAGTTCTTC. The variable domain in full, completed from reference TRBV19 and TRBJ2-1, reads DGGITQSPKYLFRKEGQNVTLSCEQNLNHDAMYWYRQDPGQGLRLIYYSQIVNDFQKGDIAEGYSVSREKKESFPLTVTSAQKNPTAFYLCASSIEASSYNEQFFGPGTRLTVL.

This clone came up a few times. The CDR3 protein is CSVRQGAGYEQYF. The CDR3 nucleotides read TGCAGCGTTCGACAGGGGGCGGGTTACGAGCAGTACTTC. V and J are TRBV29-1 and TRBJ2-7, with 10 positions matching TRBD1. Trimming cost V 5 bases and J 4 bases; bases outside gene matches: 5. This CDR3 has 13 residues. Germline values: CDR1 SQVTM, CDR2 ANQGSEA.

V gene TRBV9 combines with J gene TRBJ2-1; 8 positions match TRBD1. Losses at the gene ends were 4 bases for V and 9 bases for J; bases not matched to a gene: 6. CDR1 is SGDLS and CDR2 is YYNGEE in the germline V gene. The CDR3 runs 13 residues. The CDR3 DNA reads TGTGCCAGCAGCCGTAGGGGGACAGGTGAGCAGTTCTTC. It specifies CASSRRGTGEQFF.

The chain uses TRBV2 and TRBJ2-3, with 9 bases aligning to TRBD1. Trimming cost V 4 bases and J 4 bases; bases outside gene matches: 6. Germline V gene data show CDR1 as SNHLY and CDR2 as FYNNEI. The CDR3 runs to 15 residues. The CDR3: CASSVDTGGPDTQYF. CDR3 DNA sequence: TGTGCCAGCAGTGTAGACACAGGGGGCCCAGATACGCAGTATTTT.

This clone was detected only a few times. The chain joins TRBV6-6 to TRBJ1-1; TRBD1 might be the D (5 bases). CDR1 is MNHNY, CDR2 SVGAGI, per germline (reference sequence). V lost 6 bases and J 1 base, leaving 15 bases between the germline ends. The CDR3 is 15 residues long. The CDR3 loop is CASRPPGVANTEAFF. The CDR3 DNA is TGTGCCAGCAGGCCTCCGGGGGTGGCGAACACTGAAGCTTTCTTT.

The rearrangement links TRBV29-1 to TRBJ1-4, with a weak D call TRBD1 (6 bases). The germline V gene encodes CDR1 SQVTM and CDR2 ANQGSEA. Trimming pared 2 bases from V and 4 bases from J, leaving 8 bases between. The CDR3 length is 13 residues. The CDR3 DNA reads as TGCAGCGTTGAAACAGGGCGTAATGAAAAACTGTTTTTT. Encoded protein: CSVETGRNEKLFF.

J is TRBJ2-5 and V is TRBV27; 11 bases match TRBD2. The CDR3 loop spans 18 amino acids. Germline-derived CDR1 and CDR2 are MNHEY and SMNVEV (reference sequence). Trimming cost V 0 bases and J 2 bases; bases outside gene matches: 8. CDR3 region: CASSLSRLAGGSQETQYF. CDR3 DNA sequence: TGTGCCAGCAGTTTATCTCGGCTAGCGGGAGGATCGCAAGAGACCCAGTACTTC.

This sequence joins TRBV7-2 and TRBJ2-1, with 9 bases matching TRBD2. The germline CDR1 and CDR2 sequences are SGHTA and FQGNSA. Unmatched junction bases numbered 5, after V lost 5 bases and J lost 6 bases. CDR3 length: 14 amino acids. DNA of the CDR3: TGTGCCAGCAGCCCTAGCGGGAACGCCAATGAGCAGTTCTTC. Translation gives CASSPSGNANEQFF.

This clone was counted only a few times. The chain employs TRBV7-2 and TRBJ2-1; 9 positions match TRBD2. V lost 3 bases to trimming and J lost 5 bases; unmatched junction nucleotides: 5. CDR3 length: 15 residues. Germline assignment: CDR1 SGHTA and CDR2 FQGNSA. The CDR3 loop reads CASSFLAGVNNEQFF. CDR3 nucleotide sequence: TGTGCCAGCAGCTTTTTAGCGGGAGTTAACAATGAGCAGTTCTTC. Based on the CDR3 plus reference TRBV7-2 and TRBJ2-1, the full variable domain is GAGVSQSPSNKVTEKGKDVELRCDPISGHTALYWYRQSLGQGLEFLIYFQGNSAPDKSGLPSDRFSAERTGGSVSTLTIQRTQQEDSAVYLCASSFLAGVNNEQFFGPGTRLTVL.

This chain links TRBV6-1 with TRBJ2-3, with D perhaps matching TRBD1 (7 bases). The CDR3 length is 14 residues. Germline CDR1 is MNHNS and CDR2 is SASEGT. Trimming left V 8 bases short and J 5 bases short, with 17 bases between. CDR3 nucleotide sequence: TGTGCCAGCTCAGGGGGGCGCCTGGGAGATACGCAGTATTTT. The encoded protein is CASSGGRLGDTQYF.

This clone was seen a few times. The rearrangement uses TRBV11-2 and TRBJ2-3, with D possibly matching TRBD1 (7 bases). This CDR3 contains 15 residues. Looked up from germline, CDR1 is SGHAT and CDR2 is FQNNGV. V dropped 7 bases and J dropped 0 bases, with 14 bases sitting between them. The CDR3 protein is CASNRGTASTDTQYF. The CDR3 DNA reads TGTGCCAGCAACCGGGGGACAGCTAGCACAGATACGCAGTATTTT.

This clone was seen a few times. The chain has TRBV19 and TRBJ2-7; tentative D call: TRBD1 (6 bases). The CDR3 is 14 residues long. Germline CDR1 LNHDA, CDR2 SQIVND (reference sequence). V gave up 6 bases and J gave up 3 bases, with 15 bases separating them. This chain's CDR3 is CASSQEQGFYEQYF. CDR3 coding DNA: TGTGCCAGTAGCCAGGAACAGGGTTTCTACGAGCAGTACTTC.

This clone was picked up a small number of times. CDR3 in amino acids: CASSYSSVRGFLGYTF. In DNA, the CDR3 is TGTGCCAGCAGTTACTCGAGTGTCAGAGGCTTTCTGGGCTACACCTTC. The rearrangement links TRBV6-5 to TRBJ1-2; D is unresolved. Trimming cost V 0 bases and J 8 bases, with 19 bases left between them. From germline, CDR1 is MNHEY and CDR2 SVGAGI. The CDR3 contains 16 residues.

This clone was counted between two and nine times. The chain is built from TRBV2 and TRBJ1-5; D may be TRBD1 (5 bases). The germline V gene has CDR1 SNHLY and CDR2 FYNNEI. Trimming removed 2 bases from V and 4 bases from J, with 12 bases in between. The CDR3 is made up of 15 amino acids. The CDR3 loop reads CASSEIGASNQPQHF. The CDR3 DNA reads TGTGCCAGCAGTGAAATAGGGGCCTCGAATCAGCCCCAGCATTTT. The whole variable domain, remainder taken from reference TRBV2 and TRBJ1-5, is EPEVTQTPSHQVTQMGQEVILRCVPISNHLYFYWYRQILGQKVEFLVSFYNNEISEKSEIFDDQFSVERPDGSNFTLKIRSTKLEDSAMYFCASSEIGASNQPQHFGDGTRLSIL.

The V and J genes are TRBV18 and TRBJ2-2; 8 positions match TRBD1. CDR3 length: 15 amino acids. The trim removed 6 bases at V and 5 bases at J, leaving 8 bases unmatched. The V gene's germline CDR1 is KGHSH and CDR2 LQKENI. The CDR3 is CASSEMTGETGELFF. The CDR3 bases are TGTGCCAGCTCTGAAATGACAGGGGAAACCGGGGAGCTGTTTTTT. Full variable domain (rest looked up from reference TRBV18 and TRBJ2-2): NAGVMQNPRHLVRRRGQEARLRCSPMKGHSHVYWYRQLPEEGLKFMVYLQKENIIDESGMPKERFSAEFPKEGPSILRIQQVVRGDSAAYFCASSEMTGETGELFFGEGSRLTVL.

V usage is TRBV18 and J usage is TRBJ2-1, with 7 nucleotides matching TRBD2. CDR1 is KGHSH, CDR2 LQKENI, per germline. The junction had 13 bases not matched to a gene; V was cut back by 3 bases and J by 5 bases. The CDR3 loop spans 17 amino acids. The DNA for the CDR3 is TGTGCCAGCTCACCGGGCCTACTAGCGTCAACCAACAATGAGCAGTTCTTC. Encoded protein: CASSPGLLASTNNEQFF.

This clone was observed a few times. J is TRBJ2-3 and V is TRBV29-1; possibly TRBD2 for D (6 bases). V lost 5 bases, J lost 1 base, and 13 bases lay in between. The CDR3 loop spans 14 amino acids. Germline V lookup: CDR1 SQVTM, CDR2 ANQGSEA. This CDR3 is CSVCPWGGTDTQYF. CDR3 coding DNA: TGCAGCGTTTGCCCGTGGGGGGGCACAGATACGCAGTATTTT.